Shown below are 10 T cell receptor beta chains from a single sample sequenced in a study of early T cells in non-severe SARS-CoV-2 infection (TCRdb year 2021). To prepare the library, 5' RACE was applied. The sequencing machine was a NextSeq 500. Through fastp at Q25 and MiXCR, TCRdb rebuilt clones from the public reads, retaining in-frame beta chains. Rows are combined by CDR3 protein, so each entry shows the most common genes and DNA. Within this sample are roughly 53,000 distinct CDR3 sequences, with 12% of them counted one time only. Together, the top ten hold over 2.5% of the sample. This material consisted of whole blood, taken at baseline. Source of these receptors: an adult who was a healthcare worker with PCR-confirmed SARS-CoV-2 infection or an uninfected control (not recorded which).

A few counts support this clonotype. An end of the junction differs from the germline gene, which may be a read error. The genes are TRBV7-2 and TRBJ2-2; D ambiguous. The CDR3 has 16 amino acids. CDR1 is SGHTA, CDR2 FQGNSA, per germline. CDR3 residues: CANSPGRRQRTGELFF. The CDR3 DNA is TGTGCCAACAGCCCCGGCCGCAGGCAACGCACCGGGGAGCTGTTTTTT.

This CDR3 reads CSARGGTPREVAGNTIYF. CDR3 bases: TGCAGTGCTAGAGGGGGAACTCCCAGGGAGGTTGCTGGAAACACCATATATTTT. V usage is TRBV20-1 and J usage is TRBJ1-3, with D perhaps TRBD1 (5 bases). V lost 1 base and J lost 2, with 21 bases in between. CDR1 and CDR2 (germline): DFQATT, SNEGSKA (reference sequence). The CDR3 is 18 residues long.

V is TRBV25-1 and J is TRBJ1-1, with D uncertain. Germline V CDR1 and CDR2: MGHDK, SYGVNS. The CDR3 is made up of 12 amino acids. Deletions cut 6 bases from V and 3 bases from J, with 8 bases between. CDR3 amino acids: CASSLHHTEAFF. The CDR3 DNA reads as TGTGCCAGCAGCTTACATCACACTGAAGCTTTCTTT.

Ten or more counts support this clonotype. J is TRBJ2-1 and V is TRBV14; possible D gene TRBD2, 6 bases. The CDR3 runs to 15 residues. Per germline, CDR1 SGHDN and CDR2 FVKESK. The ends were cut back, 1 base at V and 4 bases at J, with 11 bases in the middle. CDR3 sequence (DNA): TGTGCCAGCAGCCAAGGAGGGACTGTTTACAATGAGCAGTTCTTC. Amino acid sequence: CASSQGGTVYNEQFF.

This clonotype was seen only a few times. The V call is TRBV7-2, the J call TRBJ1-2; a weak D match, TRBD1 (5 bases). The ends were cut back, 5 bases at V and 4 bases at J, with 14 bases in the middle. Germline CDR1 SGHTA, CDR2 FQGNSA. CDR3 length: 14 residues. CDR3 residues: CASSSGTSGYGYTF. Written as DNA, the CDR3 is TGTGCCAGCAGCAGCGGGACGTCCGGCTATGGCTACACCTTC.

The rearrangement links TRBV29-1 to TRBJ2-3, with TRBD2 matching 13 bases. CDR1 and CDR2 from the germline V gene are SQVTM and ANQGSEA. The CDR3 spans 17 residues. Germline trimming cut 6 bases from V and 5 bases from J; bases unmatched to any gene: 14. CDR3: CSVAAETSGRKLDTQYF. As DNA, the CDR3 is TGCAGCGTCGCGGCTGAGACTAGCGGGAGGAAGTTAGATACGCAGTATTTT.

V gene TRBV5-1 combines with J gene TRBJ2-1, with TRBD2 identical over 9 bases. In germline, CDR1 is SGHRS, CDR2 YFSETQ. The V segment lost 4 bases and the J segment 2 bases; nucleotides outside the gene matches: 7. CDR3 length: 16 amino acids. CDR3 coding DNA: TGCGCCAGCAGCGGCGGGAGGGGATGGACCTACAATGAGCAGTTCTTC. Translated, it gives CASSGGRGWTYNEQFF. Variable domain in full (rest from reference TRBV5-1 and TRBJ2-1): KAGVTQTPRYLIKTRGQQVTLSCSPISGHRSVSWYQQTPGQGLQFLFEYFSETQRNKGNFPGRFSGRQFSNSRSEMNVSTLELGDSALYLCASSGGRGWTYNEQFFGPGTRLTVL.

This clonotype showed up just a few times. This chain uses TRBV3-2 with TRBJ2-3; the D call in the table, TRBD2, was not verified against the DNA. TRBV3-2 represents a pseudogene. This CDR3 is built from 16 residues. CDR3 bases: TGTGCCAGCAGCCAGGCTCCCCAGCGAGGGAGAGATACGCAGTATTTT. The encoded protein is CASSQAPQRGRDTQYF.

The V and J genes are TRBV7-2 and TRBJ1-6; a possible D gene is TRBD1 (6 bases). Germline V gene sequence: CDR1 SGHTA, CDR2 FQGNSA. This CDR3 is built from 15 residues. V shed 5 bases and J shed 4 bases, with 12 bases lying between them. Here the CDR3 DNA reads TGTGCCAGCAGCCCGATGACAGGTTATAATTCACCCCTCCACTTT. Amino acids: CASSPMTGYNSPLHF. The variable domain in full, with the rest retrieved from reference TRBV7-2 and TRBJ1-6, is GAGVSQSPSNKVTEKGKDVELRCDPISGHTALYWYRQSLGQGLEFLIYFQGNSAPDKSGLPSDRFSAERTGGSVSTLTIQRTQQEDSAVYLCASSPMTGYNSPLHFGNGTRLTVT.

This clonotype was detected many times. The chain has TRBV28 and TRBJ1-1; unclear D gene. Germline V lookup: CDR1 MDHEN, CDR2 SYDVKM. The CDR3 is 13 amino acids. The V and J ends lost 2 bases and 6 bases respectively, with 10 bases between them. The CDR3: CASSLIQNPEAFF. The DNA for the CDR3 is TGTGCCAGCAGTTTAATCCAAAACCCTGAAGCTTTCTTT.